The 6 T cell receptor beta chains below all came from one sample that was sequenced in a study of CD8 T cells in ankylosing spondylitis. MiXCR, applied by TCRdb to the 5' RACE reads, yields one record per CDR3 protein. The data hold 150,000 to 200,000 distinct CDR3 sequences, with 10% to 15% observed a single time. Sequenced input: blood, either unsorted or a sorted T cell fraction (not recorded which). These receptors were collected from a female donor with ankylosing spondylitis or in good health (not recorded which).

This clonotype came up many times. The rearrangement links TRBV20-1 to TRBJ2-1; D gene ambiguous. There are 11 residues in the CDR3. Germline V CDR1 and CDR2: DFQATT, SNEGSKA (reference sequence). Trimming stripped 7 bases from V and 5 bases from J, with 9 bases between. The CDR3 nucleotides are TGCAGTGGAGCCTTCAACAATGAGCAGTTCTTC. Protein product: CSGAFNNEQFF.

In this sample, this clonotype turned up many times. V gene TRBV7-2 combines with J gene TRBJ2-7; D might be TRBD1 (5 bases). This CDR3 has 15 amino acids. Germline CDR1 reads SGHTA; CDR2 reads FQGNSA. Trimming took off 5 bases at V and 0 bases at J, with 14 bases between the two ends. CDR3 nucleotides: TGTGCCAGCAGCGGAGTGACAGCGAGCTCCTACGAGCAGTACTTC. Encoded protein: CASSGVTASSYEQYF.

This clonotype was seen only a few times. V is TRBV9 and J is TRBJ2-3; 9 bases are a match to TRBD1. This CDR3 comprises 13 residues. CDR1 and CDR2 (germline): SGDLS, YYNGEE. V lost 3 bases to trimming and J lost 11 bases; unmatched junction nucleotides: 7. CDR3 sequence (DNA): TGTGCCAGCAGCGCCGGGACAGGGTTAGTGCAGTATTTT. It encodes CASSAGTGLVQYF. The entire variable domain, with the rest obtained from reference TRBV9 and TRBJ2-3, is as follows: DSGVTQTPKHLITATGQRVTLRCSPRSGDLSVYWYQQSLDQGLQFLIQYYNGEERAKGNILERFSAQQFPDLHSELNLSSLELGDSALYFCASSAGTGLVQYFGPGTRLTVL.

This clonotype was recorded at least ten times. This chain joins TRBV12-3 or TRBV12-4 and TRBJ1-1; D remains ambiguous. V lost 4 bases to trimming and J lost 1 base, with 13 bases between them. The CDR3 sequence is 15 residues long. Here the CDR3 reads CASSSWTNGNTEAFF. The CDR3 bases are TGTGCCAGCAGTTCTTGGACCAATGGGAACACTGAAGCTTTCTTT.

There are many counts of this clonotype. The genes are TRBV2 and TRBJ2-5; no clear D. Trimming took off 3 bases at V and 6 bases at J, with 17 bases between the two ends. Germline V gene data show CDR1 as SNHLY and CDR2 as FYNNEI. The CDR3 has 15 residues. CDR3 region: CASSDRRGPAKTQYF. The CDR3 DNA sequence: TGTGCCAGCAGTGACAGGCGAGGACCCGCGAAGACCCAGTACTTC.

This clonotype was found many times. The gene calls are TRBV20-1 and TRBJ1-1, with 12 positions matching TRBD1. The germline V gene encodes CDR1 DFQATT and CDR2 SNEGSKA (reference sequence). Trimming removed 3 bases from V and 5 bases from J; junction bases left unmatched: 7. The length of the CDR3 is 15 residues. The CDR3 nucleotides are TGCAGTGCTAGTTGGGACAGGGGGCAGTTGACTGAAGCTTTCTTT. It translates to CSASWDRGQLTEAFF.